This T cell receptor (beta chain) came from a study of Ad26.COV2.S vaccination and SARS-CoV-2 variants. Background on the study: Donor was in the COV1001 Ad26.COV2.S trial arm. Participants got Ad26.COV2.S intramuscularly, once or twice 56 days apart. Whole-study findings and limits: Spike-specific CD8+ and CD4+ T cell responses reportedly showed substantial breadth after vaccination.

Germline CDR1 LGHNA, CDR2 YNFKEQ. The ends were cut back, 2 bases at V and 5 bases at J, with 16 bases in the middle. CDR3 length equals 17 residues. Treatment noted: around 19 received Ad26.COV2.S at low or high dose, single or two shots; 5 received placebo; per-sample allocation not given. Sampling was performed 63 days after the first vaccine or placebo injection. Donor was an adult aged 18-55 years in Boston. Notes on this clone: Its antigen is not identified.

The assay was immunoSEQ multiplex PCR, and TCRdb's table has in-frame clones only and misses some. The sample lists 250,000 or so clones; around nine tenths were seen once. The rearrangement joins TRBV4-2 to TRBJ1-6, with a tentative D call TRBD1 (5 bases). The specimen was peripheral blood, collected in a trial of Ad26.COV2.S vaccine versus placebo. The receptor was derived from a person between 18 and 65 years old who received the Ad26.COV2.S COVID-19 vaccine or a placebo. The CDR3 coding sequence is TGTGCCAGCAGCCAAAGGGGCGGGGGAGCAGATAATTCACCCCTCCACTTT. Amino acids: CASSQRGGGADNSPLHF.